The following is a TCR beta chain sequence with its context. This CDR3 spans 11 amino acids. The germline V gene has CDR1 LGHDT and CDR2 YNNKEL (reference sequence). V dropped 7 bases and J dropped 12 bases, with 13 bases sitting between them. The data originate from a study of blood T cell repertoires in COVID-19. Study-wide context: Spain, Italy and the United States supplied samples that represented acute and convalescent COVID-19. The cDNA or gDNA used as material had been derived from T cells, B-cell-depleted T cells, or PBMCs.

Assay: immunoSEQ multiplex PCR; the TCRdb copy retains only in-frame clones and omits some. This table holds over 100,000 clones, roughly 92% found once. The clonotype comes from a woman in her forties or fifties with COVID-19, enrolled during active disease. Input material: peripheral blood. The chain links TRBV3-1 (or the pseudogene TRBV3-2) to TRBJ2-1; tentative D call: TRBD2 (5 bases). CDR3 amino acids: CASTSPSGQFF. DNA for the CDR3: TGTGCCAGCACTAGCCCTTCGGGGCAGTTCTTC.